This is a list of T cell receptor beta chains from one sample in a study of STAT3 mutations in large granular lymphocyte leukemia. Measured with immunoSEQ multiplex PCR; TCRdb has only the in-frame clones, and not every one. Found here are under 15,000 clones, about nine tenths of them singletons; the top ten hold more than 10%. Material: PBMCs. These receptors were obtained from a human donor with T large granular lymphocyte leukemia. Some clones in this sample may be carry-over from other donors' samples. The CDR3 runs from the conserved cysteine through the conserved F or W. A D gene is named only where the DNA matches it firmly. Clone sizes are given selectively: once, few, many, or a class where the clone is expanded.

.	.	TRBV29-1	TRBJ1-1	TGCAGCGTTGAAGATGGGGTCACTGAAGCTTTCTTT	CSVEDGVTEAFF
once	.	TRBV5-1	TRBJ1-4	TGCGCCAGCAGCTTGGGAGGGGACTATAATGAAAAACTGTTTTTT	CASSLGGDYNEKLFF
.	TRBD1	TRBV19	TRBJ1-5	TGTGCCAGTAGTATAGGGGACAGGATTAATCAGCCCCAGCATTTT	CASSIGDRINQPQHF
.	.	TRBV9	TRBJ1-2	TGTGCCAGCAGCCCGTCATGGGGATTCTATGGCTACACCTTC	CASSPSWGFYGYTF
.	.	TRBV5-4	TRBJ1-2	TGTGCCAGCAGCACCGCTAACAGAGTTAACTATGGCTACACCTTC	CASSTANRVNYGYTF
.	.	TRBV10-3	TRBJ1-2	TGTGCCATCAGTGAGTCCGGACGGCAGGGGGGCTACACCTTC	CAISESGRQGGYTF
once	.	TRBV6-1	TRBJ2-3	TGTGCCAGCAGTGGGACAGTCGGGTTAAGCACAGATACGCAGTATTTT	CASSGTVGLSTDTQYF
.	.	TRBV5-6	TRBJ1-4	TGTGCCAGCAGGGCAGCCGCTAATGAAAAACTGTTTTTT	CASRAAANEKLFF
.	TRBD1	TRBV6-5	TRBJ1-2	TGTGCCAGCAGCGACAGGGACTTTGGCTACACCTTC	CASSDRDFGYTF
.	TRBD1	TRBV6-5	TRBJ2-2	TGTGCCATCCGGGACAGGTCTACCGGGGAGCTGTTTTTT	CAIRDRSTGELFF
.	TRBD2	TRBV27	TRBJ2-2	TGTGCCAGCAGTACTACTAGCGGGGGGGCCTCTGTCGGGGAGCTGTTTTTT	CASSTTSGGASVGELFF
.	TRBD2	TRBV29-1	TRBJ2-5	TGCAGCGTTGAACTAGCGGGGGGTGGTGAGACCCAGTACTTC	CSVELAGGGETQYF
.	.	TRBV6-1	TRBJ1-4	TGTGCCAGCGCCCAGCAGAGGTTAGCTAATGAAAAACTGTTTTTT	CASAQQRLANEKLFF
.	TRBD2	TRBV5-1	TRBJ2-3	TGCGCCAGCAGCTTGGCGTCCGCGGGAGCGAAAGATACGCAGTATTTT	CASSLASAGAKDTQYF
.	.	TRBV7-3	TRBJ2-3	TGTGCCAGCAGGATCGGCTATACCGCATCGGGCACAGATACGCAGTATTTT	CASRIGYTASGTDTQYF
.	.	TRBV6-1	TRBJ1-6	TGTGCCAGCAGTGTCCCTGACAACTCCTATAATTCACCCCTCCACTTT	CASSVPDNSYNSPLHF
.	TRBD2	TRBV5-6	TRBJ2-5	TGTGCCAGCAGCTTGAACGGGAGGGGAGAGACCCAGTACTTC	CASSLNGRGETQYF
.	TRBD1	TRBV6-5	TRBJ2-7	TGTGCCAGCAGTTACGACAGGGGAAGCTCCTACGAGCAGTACTTC	CASSYDRGSSYEQYF
.	.	TRBV6-5	TRBJ1-1	TGTGCCAGCAGCGCCGGGGGGGTTTCAACTGAAGCTTTCTTT	CASSAGGVSTEAFF
.	.	TRBV7-2	TRBJ1-4	TGTGCCAGCAGCTTAAGAGTTGAAAAACTGTTTTTT	CASSLRVEKLFF
.	TRBD1	TRBV5-6	TRBJ1-5	TGTGCCAGCAGCTCAACAGGGGACTTCAGCAATCAGCCCCAGCATTTT	CASSSTGDFSNQPQHF
.	.	TRBV25-1	TRBJ2-6	TGTGCCAGCAGTGGCTCGTGGGGGACCGGGGCCAACGTCCTGACTTTC	CASSGSWGTGANVLTF
.	.	TRBV5-6	TRBJ2-4	TGTGCCAGCAGCTTGGGGGTAAACATTCAGTACTTC	CASSLGVNIQYF
.	TRBD1	TRBV7-2	TRBJ1-2	TGTGCCAGCAGCTCTTCGAGGGGACAGGGGTACTATGGCTACACCTTC	CASSSSRGQGYYGYTF
.	.	TRBV5-1	TRBJ2-5	TGCGCCAGCAGCCTACAAGAGACCCAGTACTTC	CASSLQETQYF
.	TRBD1	TRBV19	TRBJ1-5	TGTGCCAGTAGTATTACAGGGGGGAGGCAGCCCCAGCATTTT	CASSITGGRQPQHF
.	.	TRBV6-5	TRBJ1-6	TGTGCCAGCAGGCCCTCCCAGTCACCCCTCCACTTT	CASRPSQSPLHF
once	TRBD1	TRBV5-1	TRBJ1-1	TGCGCCAGCAGCCCAACAGGGGGCGACCATGAAGCTTTCTTT	CASSPTGGDHEAFF
.	.	TRBV18	TRBJ1-1	TGTGCCAGCTCACCACAGAACACTGAAGCTTTCTTT	CASSPQNTEAFF
.	.	TRBV6-1	TRBJ1-5	TGTGCCAGCAGTGAATGGGGAAGGTCAGACAATCAGCCCCAGCATTTT	CASSEWGRSDNQPQHF
.	.	TRBV5-4	TRBJ1-4	TGTGCCAGCAGCTTGTCAGGGTTCAATGAAAAACTGTTTTTT	CASSLSGFNEKLFF
.	TRBD2	TRBV6-1	TRBJ2-7	TGTGCCAGCAGGACTGTAGCGGGGGCCCTGGAGCAGTACTTC	CASRTVAGALEQYF
.	.	TRBV4-1	TRBJ1-2	TGCGCCAGCACAGCCCGACACTTAACGAACTATGGCTACACCTTC	CASTARHLTNYGYTF
.	.	TRBV6-5	TRBJ2-1	TGTGCCAGCAGCCCTTGGGGGGGCACCTACAATGAGCAGTTCTTC	CASSPWGGTYNEQFF
.	.	TRBV19	TRBJ1-2	TGTGCCAGTAGTATAGGGCAAACAGGGAACTATGGCTACACCTTC	CASSIGQTGNYGYTF
once	.	TRBV11-2	TRBJ1-1	TGTGCCAGCACTTCCTTAACAGGTCGTCCTTTCTTT	CASTSLTGRPFF
.	.	TRBV27	TRBJ2-3	TGTGCCAGCAGTTTTCCAGAAAGCACAGATACGCAGTATTTT	CASSFPESTDTQYF
.	.	TRBV6-1	TRBJ2-3	TGTGCCAGCAGTGAGGAGAGCGTTTTAGATACGCAGTATTTT	CASSEESVLDTQYF
.	.	TRBV4-3	TRBJ1-2	TGCGCCAGCAGCCAAGGGTTAAGGGACTATGGCTACACCTTC	CASSQGLRDYGYTF
.	TRBD1	TRBV18	TRBJ1-1	TGTGCCAGCTCACCAACGACAGGGCTAAGGACTGAAGCTTTCTTT	CASSPTTGLRTEAFF
.	.	TRBV6-1	TRBJ1-2	TGTGCCAGCAGTGAAGGGGGGGCTCGTGGCTACACCTTC	CASSEGGARGYTF
once	.	TRBV14	TRBJ1-2	TGTGCCAGCAGCCAAAGCGGGCCGGGCTATGGCTACACCTTC	CASSQSGPGYGYTF
.	.	TRBV28	TRBJ1-1	TGTGCCAGCAGTTTGGGGTCTAACACTGAAGCTTTCTTT	CASSLGSNTEAFF
.	.	TRBV29-1	TRBJ1-2	TGCAGCGTTACGGAGGGGAACTATGGCTACACCTTC	CSVTEGNYGYTF
.	TRBD2	TRBV5-4	TRBJ2-7	TGTGCCAGCAGCCCCTCCCTAGGAGCGGGGCCAAAATACGAGCAGTACTTC	CASSPSLGAGPKYEQYF
.	.	TRBV18	TRBJ1-1	TGTGCCAGCTCACCATTAGGGGGTACTGAAGCTTTCTTT	CASSPLGGTEAFF
.	.	TRBV9	TRBJ1-6	TGTGCCAGCAGCGTAGAGGTGACGGGGTTAAATTCACCCCTCCACTTT	CASSVEVTGLNSPLHF
.	.	TRBV5-1	TRBJ1-1	TGCGCCAGCAGCTTGATGGTGAACACTGAAGCTTTCTTT	CASSLMVNTEAFF
.	.	TRBV5-1	TRBJ1-4	TGCGCCAGCAGTCTCGGGAGGCAGGGCGAAAAACTGTTTTTT	CASSLGRQGEKLFF
.	.	TRBV30	TRBJ2-2	TGTGCCTGGTCCCGTTTAGGGACCACCGGGGAGCTGTTTTTT	CAWSRLGTTGELFF
.	.	TRBV28	TRBJ1-2	TGTGCCAGCAGTCCCCAGGGAAAGGCGGTATATGGCTACACCTTC	CASSPQGKAVYGYTF
.	.	TRBV7-9	TRBJ1-1	TGTGCCAGCAGCTCAAGGGTGGTAGGTGAAGCTTTCTTT	CASSSRVVGEAFF
.	.	TRBV28	TRBJ1-2	TGTGCCAGCAGTCCCCCGGGTCGGAGGGGCTACACCTTC	CASSPPGRRGYTF
.	.	TRBV7-8	TRBJ1-5	TGTGCCAGCAGCTCGGGACTGCTCAATCAGCCCCAGCATTTT	CASSSGLLNQPQHF
once	.	TRBV7-6	TRBJ2-2	TGTGCCAGCAGTTTAATCGTGGGCAGGGCCGGCGGGGAGCTGTTTTTT	CASSLIVGRAGGELFF
once	TRBD2	TRBV28	TRBJ2-7	TGTGCCAGCAGCTCCTGGGTGGGGACTAGCGGGACTACATCGTACGAGCAGTACTTC	CASSSWVGTSGTTSYEQYF
.	.	TRBV7-9	TRBJ2-5	TGTGCCAGCAGCCCCCCCCAGGGCGGCCAAGAGACCCAGTACTTC	CASSPPQGGQETQYF